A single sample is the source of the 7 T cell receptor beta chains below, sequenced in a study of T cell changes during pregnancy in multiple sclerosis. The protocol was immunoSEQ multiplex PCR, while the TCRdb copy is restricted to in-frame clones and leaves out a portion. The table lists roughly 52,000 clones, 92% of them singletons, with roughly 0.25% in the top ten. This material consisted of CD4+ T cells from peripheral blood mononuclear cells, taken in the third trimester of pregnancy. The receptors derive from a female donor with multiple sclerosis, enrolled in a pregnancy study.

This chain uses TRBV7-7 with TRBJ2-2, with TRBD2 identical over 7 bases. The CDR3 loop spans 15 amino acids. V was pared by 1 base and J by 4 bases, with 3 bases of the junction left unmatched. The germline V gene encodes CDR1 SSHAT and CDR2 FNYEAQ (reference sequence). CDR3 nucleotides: TGTGCCAGCAGCTTAGGGGGGGGAAGCACCGGGGAGCTGTTTTTT. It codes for CASSLGGGSTGELFF.

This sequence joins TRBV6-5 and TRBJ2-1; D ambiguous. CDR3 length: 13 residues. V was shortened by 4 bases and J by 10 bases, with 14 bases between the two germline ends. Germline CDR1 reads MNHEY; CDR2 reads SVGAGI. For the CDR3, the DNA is TGTGCCAGCAGTTCCCCAAAAGCGTCGGAGCAGTTCTTC. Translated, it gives CASSSPKASEQFF.

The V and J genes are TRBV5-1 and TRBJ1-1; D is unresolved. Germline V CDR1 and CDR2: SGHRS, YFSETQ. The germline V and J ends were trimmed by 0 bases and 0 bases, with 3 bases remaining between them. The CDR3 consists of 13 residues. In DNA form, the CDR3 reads TGCGCCAGCAGCTTGGCGGTGAACACTGAAGCTTTCTTT. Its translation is CASSLAVNTEAFF.

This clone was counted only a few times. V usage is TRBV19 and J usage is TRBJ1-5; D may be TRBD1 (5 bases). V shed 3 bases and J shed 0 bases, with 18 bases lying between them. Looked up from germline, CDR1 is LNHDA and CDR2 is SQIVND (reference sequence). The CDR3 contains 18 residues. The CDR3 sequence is CASSMGRSGGYSNQPQHF. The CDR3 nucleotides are TGTGCCAGTAGTATGGGCAGGTCGGGGGGTTATAGCAATCAGCCCCAGCATTTT.

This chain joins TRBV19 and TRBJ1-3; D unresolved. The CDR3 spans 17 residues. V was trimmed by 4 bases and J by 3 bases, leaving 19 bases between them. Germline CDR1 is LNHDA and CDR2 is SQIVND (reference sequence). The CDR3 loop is CASSTLGGRSNGNTIYF. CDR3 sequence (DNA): TGTGCCAGTAGTACCCTCGGAGGGAGGAGTAATGGAAACACCATATATTTT. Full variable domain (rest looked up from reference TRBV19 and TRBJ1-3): DGGITQSPKYLFRKEGQNVTLSCEQNLNHDAMYWYRQDPGQGLRLIYYSQIVNDFQKGDIAEGYSVSREKKESFPLTVTSAQKNPTAFYLCASSTLGGRSNGNTIYFGEGSWLTVV.

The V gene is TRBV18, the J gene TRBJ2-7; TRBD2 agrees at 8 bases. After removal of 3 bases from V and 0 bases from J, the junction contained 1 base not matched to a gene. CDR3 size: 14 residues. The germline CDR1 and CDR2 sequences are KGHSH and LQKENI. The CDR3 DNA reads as TGTGCCAGCTCACCCAGCGGGAGCTCCTACGAGCAGTACTTC. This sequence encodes CASSPSGSSYEQYF.

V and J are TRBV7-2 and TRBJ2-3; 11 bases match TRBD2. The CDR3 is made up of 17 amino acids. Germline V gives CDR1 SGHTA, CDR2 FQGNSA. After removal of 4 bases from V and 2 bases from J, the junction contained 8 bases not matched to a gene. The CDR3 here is CASSSRIAGGPTDTQYF. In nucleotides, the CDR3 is TGTGCCAGCAGCTCCCGAATAGCGGGGGGGCCCACAGATACGCAGTATTTT.